Described below is a single TCR beta chain sequence and its context. The germline CDR1 and CDR2 sequences are SGHTA and FQGNSA. The CDR3 is 14 residues long. The junction had 5 bases not matched to a gene; V was cut back by 5 bases and J by 1 base. The source of the sample is a study of blood T cell repertoires in COVID-19. Across the whole study: Spain, Italy and the United States supplied samples that represented acute and convalescent COVID-19. Sources were T cells, B-cell-depleted T cells, or PBMCs; the material itself was cDNA or gDNA.

In the authors' methods: Estimated nucleated cell counts came from reference gene primer amplification. Assay: immunoSEQ multiplex PCR; the TCRdb copy retains only in-frame clones and omits some. The V and J calls and the clone size are those of that table, but D and trimming were determined from the DNA. Seen here are a few hundred thousand clones, around 86% observed once, and the top ten hold about 3%. The chain couples TRBV7-2 to TRBJ2-7; TRBD1 aligns across 7 bases. Sequenced: peripheral blood. The clonotype comes from a man in his fifties or sixties with acute or convalescent COVID-19. The CDR3 nucleotides are TGTGCCAGCAGCCGCCGGGACAGATCCTACGAGCAGTACTTC. As protein: CASSRRDRSYEQYF.